The 10 T cell receptor beta chains reported below all come from one sample, sequenced in a study of CD8+ T cells in alopecia areata. Extracted RNA was reverse transcribed, and the resulting cDNA served as sequencing template. Clones were read by immunoSEQ multiplex PCR, and TCRdb kept only the in-frame ones, dropping some. There are about 120,000 clones in the sample; about 61% occur only once, and approximately 2.6% lies in the top ten. Sequencing was carried out using CD4+ T cells sorted from blood. These receptors originate from a human donor in good health.

The chain joins TRBV5-1 to TRBJ2-7, with D uncertain. V lost 0 bases, J lost 5 bases, and 6 bases lay in between. Germline V CDR1 and CDR2: SGHRS, YFSETQ. The CDR3 runs to 12 residues. DNA of the CDR3: TGCGCCAGCAGCTTGGAAGACCACGAGCAGTACTTC. It specifies CASSLEDHEQYF.

The chain is built from TRBV13 and TRBJ1-5; tentatively, D is TRBD1 (6 bases). The germline V gene encodes CDR1 PRHDT and CDR2 FYEKMQ (reference sequence). The germline V and J ends were trimmed by 0 bases and 5 bases, with 11 bases remaining between them. The CDR3 runs to 15 residues. Written as DNA, the CDR3 is TGTGCCAGCAGCTTAGGACAGGGTAGGGATCAGCCCCAGCATTTT. Amino acids: CASSLGQGRDQPQHF.

V and J are TRBV6-1 and TRBJ1-1, with D possibly TRBD1 on 6 matching bases. Trimming took 7 bases from V and 4 from J, leaving 10 bases between them. Germline V lookup: CDR1 MNHNS, CDR2 SASEGT. This CDR3 comprises 12 residues. The CDR3 loop is CASKNRATEAFF. The CDR3 region has the DNA TGTGCCAGCAAAAACAGGGCCACTGAAGCTTTCTTT.

The V and J genes are TRBV4-1 and TRBJ1-2, with 9 bases fitting TRBD1. The CDR3 runs 16 residues. V lost 0 bases and J lost 2; bases outside the gene matches: 4. The germline V gene has CDR1 MGHRA and CDR2 YSYEKL. This CDR3 is CASSQEGGQGNYGYTF. In DNA, the CDR3 is TGCGCCAGCAGCCAAGAAGGTGGACAGGGGAACTATGGCTACACCTTC.

The J gene is TRBJ2-7, the V gene TRBV30, with 7 bases matching TRBD1. From germline, CDR1 is GTSNPN and CDR2 SVGIG (reference sequence). The CDR3 runs 12 residues. V lost 0 bases and J lost 6; bases outside the gene matches: 2. The CDR3 loop reads CAWSVRGREQYF. CDR3 sequence (DNA): TGTGCCTGGAGTGTAAGGGGGCGCGAGCAGTACTTC.

The chain links TRBV30 to TRBJ1-2, with D maybe TRBD1 (5 bases). Germline loops: CDR1 GTSNPN, CDR2 SVGIG (reference sequence). The CDR3 has 10 residues. The germline V and J ends were trimmed by 6 bases and 5 bases, with 7 bases remaining between them. CDR3 nucleotides: TGTGCCTGCGGGGGGTATGGCTACACCTTC. It translates to CACGGYGYTF.

The chain links TRBV6-1 to TRBJ2-4; D is possibly TRBD1 or TRBD2 (5 bases each). From germline, CDR1 is MNHNS and CDR2 SASEGT. CDR3 size: 17 residues. Trimming stripped 2 bases from V and 1 base from J, with 15 bases between. CDR3 protein: CASSERGQGRAKNIQYF. CDR3 nucleotide sequence: TGTGCCAGCAGTGAAAGAGGGCAGGGCAGGGCCAAAAACATTCAGTACTTC.

This chain connects TRBV4-2 to TRBJ1-4, with D perhaps matching TRBD1 (5 bases). With 2 bases removed from V and 4 bases from J, the gap between germline ends came to 17 bases. The germline V gene has CDR1 LGHNA and CDR2 YNFKEQ. The length of the CDR3 is 17 residues. CDR3 DNA: TGTGCCAGCAGCCAACAGCCTCGACAGAACTTTAATGAAAAACTGTTTTTT. The encoded protein is CASSQQPRQNFNEKLFF.

This clone was counted only a few times. The chain uses TRBV5-1 and TRBJ2-2; D remains unclear. Looked up from germline, CDR1 is SGHRS and CDR2 is YFSETQ. Trimming removed 2 bases from V and 3 bases from J, with 2 bases in between. The CDR3 is made up of 12 amino acids. In nucleotides, the CDR3 is TGCGCCAGCAGCTTCGACACCGGGGAGCTGTTTTTT. Amino acid sequence: CASSFDTGELFF.

Only a few counts were recorded for this clone. V usage is TRBV6-6 and J usage is TRBJ2-6, with D perhaps TRBD1 (5 bases). This CDR3 is 14 amino acids long. Germline lookup yields CDR1 MNHNY and CDR2 SVGAGI (reference sequence). The V end lost 8 bases, the J end lost 0 bases, and 8 bases lay between the germline ends. The CDR3 DNA sequence: TGTGCCAGCGTAAGGGGCTCTGGGGCCAACGTCCTGACTTTC. Residues: CASVRGSGANVLTF.